The rows below give T cell receptor beta chains drawn from one sample of a study of blood T cells in healthy people across ages. Each CDR3 protein is one row after TCRdb ran MiXCR on the 5' RACE reads. Among about 670,000 distinct CDR3 sequences, over 40% were seen once, and the ten largest hold approximately 13%. Sequencing was done on a sample of blood. Receptors were obtained from a woman of 80 years or more in good health. The CDR3 runs from the conserved cysteine through the conserved F or W. Rows give clone size only sometimes, using once, few, many, or a class for an expanded clone.

clone_size j_call v_call cdr3_aa
few TRBJ2-2 TRBV7-9 CASSLYDREDGELFF
. TRBJ1-4 TRBV7-2 CASSFSGGTPRRNEKLFF
. TRBJ2-1 TRBV13 CASSSEAQGADNEQFF
. TRBJ2-7 TRBV6-6 CASREDRGPYEQYF
. TRBJ2-1 TRBV29-1 CSVEHMTSGGWNEQFF
few TRBJ1-1 TRBV12-3/TRBV12-4 CASSLDGTDSEAFF
. . TRBV20-1 CSARSSQGYEQYF
. TRBJ1-4 TRBV27 CASSLGGGNEKLFF
few TRBJ2-3 TRBV3-1 CASSPSGGYLTDTQYF
. TRBJ2-1 TRBV21-1 CASSKGPSGVETQFF
. TRBJ2-5 TRBV7-2 CASSLAGAKETQYF
. TRBJ2-3 TRBV6-5 CASQGISYTDTQYF
. TRBJ2-7 TRBV29-1 CSVVLAGAPYEQYF
few TRBJ2-5 TRBV6-6 CASKRGAQETQYF
many TRBJ1-6 TRBV20-1 CSARDPMSYNSPLHF
. TRBJ1-1 TRBV29-1 CSVSHSTEAFF
. TRBJ2-4 TRBV2 CASSSQAKNIQYF
. TRBJ2-7 TRBV20-1 CSALTGSYEQYF
many TRBJ2-7 TRBV29-1 CSVSGRQGLYEQYF
few . TRBV5-1 CASSLALGLASEQYF
many TRBJ2-7 TRBV4-1 CASSQDQGVRGSSYEQYF
. TRBJ1-6 TRBV7-3 CASSLTPSLSPLHF
. TRBJ2-7 TRBV7-2 CASTPGYLDPYEQYF
. TRBJ1-5 TRBV15 CATSGDGGPQHF
. TRBJ2-7 TRBV28 CASSLRGRGTDEQYF